The 21 T cell receptor beta chains given below trace back to one sample, sequenced in a study of OX40 agonist ivuxolimab in advanced cancers. The data were produced by immunoSEQ multiplex PCR, yet TCRdb's version contains in-frame clones alone and is incomplete. The table has some 80,000 clones, about 86% seen once; the top ten hold around 2%. The specimen comprised CD4+ or CD8+ T cells sorted from blood, sampled in a trial of the OX40 agonist ivuxolimab. The receptors shown here come from an adult with an advanced solid tumor such as melanoma, head and neck, liver or kidney cancer.

The V gene is TRBV9, the J gene TRBJ1-5; D possibly corresponds to TRBD1 (5 bases). V lost 0 bases and J lost 5, with 9 bases in between. CDR3 length: 14 amino acids. Germline values: CDR1 SGDLS, CDR2 YYNGEE. CDR3: CASSVAPGDQPQHF. The DNA of the CDR3 is TGTGCCAGCAGCGTAGCCCCGGGGGATCAGCCCCAGCATTTT.

This chain joins TRBV10-3 and TRBJ2-1, with 8 bases lining up with TRBD2. Germline trimming cut 3 bases from V and 2 bases from J; bases unmatched to any gene: 6. CDR1 is ENHRY and CDR2 is SYGVKD in the germline V gene. The CDR3 runs 16 residues. In DNA, the CDR3 is TGTGCCATCAGTGACGGGCGGGGGGAACCCTACAATGAGCAGTTCTTC. Its translation is CAISDGRGEPYNEQFF.

The chain joins TRBV9 to TRBJ2-5; possibly TRBD2 for D (5 bases). Trimming stripped 4 bases from V and 2 bases from J, with 12 bases between. In germline, CDR1 is SGDLS, CDR2 YYNGEE. The CDR3 contains 14 residues. The CDR3: CASSSGNAQETQYF. CDR3 DNA sequence: TGTGCCAGCAGCTCCGGGAATGCGCAAGAGACCCAGTACTTC.

The chain uses TRBV27 and TRBJ1-2, with no clear D. Germline lookup yields CDR1 MNHEY and CDR2 SMNVEV (reference sequence). This CDR3 is built from 12 residues. The ends were cut back, 4 bases at V and 8 bases at J, with 11 bases in the middle. CDR3 amino acids: CASSSSLKGYTF. The CDR3 DNA is TGTGCCAGCAGTTCCTCCCTCAAGGGCTACACCTTC.

V usage is TRBV29-1 and J usage is TRBJ2-1; D perhaps matches TRBD1 (6 bases). This CDR3 has 12 residues. Germline V CDR1 and CDR2: SQVTM, ANQGSEA. V was shortened by 5 bases and J by 6 bases, with 11 bases between the two germline ends. The CDR3 nucleotides read TGCAGCGTTAAGGGACAAATCAATGAGCAGTTCTTC. It is translated as CSVKGQINEQFF.

This clone was detected only once. The chain is built from TRBV19 and TRBJ2-3; D is undetermined. This CDR3 is built from 11 residues. Looked up from germline, CDR1 is LNHDA and CDR2 is SQIVND (reference sequence). Trimming cost V 4 bases and J 5 bases, with 4 bases left between them. In DNA form, the CDR3 reads TGTGCCAGTAGTAAGAGAGATACGCAGTATTTT. This codes for CASSKRDTQYF.

This chain joins TRBV28 and TRBJ1-5; D is ambiguous. Germline CDR1 and CDR2: MDHEN and SYDVKM. The CDR3 totals 14 residues. With 5 bases removed from V and 2 bases from J, the gap between germline ends came to 10 bases. The CDR3 DNA follows: TGTGCCAGCAGTCCCCTGGATCGCAATCAGCCCCAGCATTTT. Its protein is CASSPLDRNQPQHF.

This clone was observed once. The CDR3 region has the DNA TGTGCCAGCAGCTTGAAAGGGACGGAGGACTTGAGTGGTGGCTACACCTTC. This sequence encodes CASSLKGTEDLSGGYTF. The V gene is TRBV5-6, the J gene TRBJ1-2; possibly TRBD1 for D (5 bases). The germline CDR1 and CDR2 sequences are SGHDT and YYEEEE. CDR3 length: 17 residues. V dropped 1 base and J dropped 7 bases, with 23 bases sitting between them.

This clone came up once. The gene calls are TRBV2 and TRBJ1-1, with D unclear. V was pared by 6 bases and J by 0 bases, with 11 bases between. Germline V gene lookup returns CDR1 SNHLY and CDR2 FYNNEI. The CDR3 length is 14 residues. The CDR3 is CASRPESLNTEAFF. The CDR3 DNA follows: TGTGCCAGCAGGCCCGAATCCCTGAACACTGAAGCTTTCTTT.

The V gene is TRBV6-5, the J gene TRBJ1-2, with D unresolved. CDR1 is MNHEY and CDR2 is SVGAGI in the germline V gene. The CDR3 totals 14 residues. Trimming pared 2 bases from V and 2 bases from J, leaving 9 bases between. The CDR3 loop is CASSYGDRNYGYTF. CDR3 coding DNA: TGTGCCAGCAGTTACGGTGATCGGAACTATGGCTACACCTTC.

The rearrangement links TRBV5-1 to TRBJ2-1; 14 bases are shared with TRBD2. Germline V gives CDR1 SGHRS, CDR2 YFSETQ. V was clipped by 3 bases and J by 4 bases; unmatched bases: 3. The CDR3 runs to 16 residues. Here the CDR3 DNA reads TGCGCCAGCAGCTCCTGGACTAGCGGGGGGTACAATGAGCAGTTCTTC. Protein: CASSSWTSGGYNEQFF.

The chain is built from TRBV29-1 and TRBJ1-1; D not certain. The germline V and J ends were trimmed by 4 bases and 1 base, with 4 bases remaining between them. In germline, CDR1 is SQVTM, CDR2 ANQGSEA. CDR3 length: 11 residues. CDR3: CSVVGNTEAFF. The DNA of the CDR3 is TGCAGCGTTGTTGGGAACACTGAAGCTTTCTTT.

This sequence joins TRBV5-4 and TRBJ1-2, with 8 bases fitting TRBD1. Per germline, CDR1 SGHNT and CDR2 YYREEE (reference sequence). J was trimmed by 9 bases and V by 4 bases; bases with no gene match: 8. There are 13 residues in the CDR3. The CDR3 nucleotides read TGTGCCAGCAGCCCCGGACAGGGTAGTAGCTACACCTTC. This translates into CASSPGQGSSYTF.

V usage is TRBV7-9 and J usage is TRBJ1-6; D is possibly TRBD1 (5 bases). Germline V gene lookup returns CDR1 SEHNR and CDR2 FQNEAQ (reference sequence). The ends were cut back, 2 bases at V and 6 bases at J, with 8 bases in the middle. The CDR3 is made up of 14 amino acids. The CDR3 here is CASSLRGGNSPLHF. The CDR3 DNA reads TGTGCCAGCAGCTTACGGGGCGGTAATTCACCCCTCCACTTT.

V and J are TRBV28 and TRBJ2-7; possibly TRBD1 for D (6 bases). The CDR3 contains 12 residues. CDR1 MDHEN and CDR2 SYDVKM come from the germline V gene. Trimming shortened V by 5 bases and J by 7 bases, and 12 bases separated the two germline ends. The DNA for the CDR3 is TGTGCCAGCAGTCCCCCTAGGGGGGAGCAGTACTTC. Its translation is CASSPPRGEQYF.

V gene TRBV6-6 combines with J gene TRBJ1-1, with D unclear. Germline lookup yields CDR1 MNHNY and CDR2 SVGAGI (reference sequence). Trimming removed 8 bases from V and 0 bases from J, with 7 bases in between. The CDR3 extends over 12 amino acids. The CDR3 DNA follows: TGTGCCAGCGCGCTAATGAACACTGAAGCTTTCTTT. Its protein product is CASALMNTEAFF.

The chain is built from TRBV5-6 and TRBJ2-3; no reliable D call. There are 13 residues in the CDR3. V lost 4 bases and J 5 bases, leaving 11 bases between the germline ends. The germline V gene encodes CDR1 SGHDT and CDR2 YYEEEE. The CDR3: CASSLRRGDTQYF. The CDR3 coding sequence is TGTGCCAGCAGCCTCCGGAGAGGAGATACGCAGTATTTT. The whole variable domain, filled in from reference TRBV5-6 and TRBJ2-3, reads DAGVTQSPTHLIKTRGQQVTLRCSPKSGHDTVSWYQQALGQGPQFIFQYYEEEERQRGNFPDRFSGHQFPNYSSELNVNALLLGDSALYLCASSLRRGDTQYFGPGTRLTVL.

This clone was detected only a few times. CDR3 residues: CAISESGGDPLYTF. CDR3 nucleotides: TGTGCCATCAGTGAGTCCGGGGGCGACCCACTCTACACCTTC. V and J are TRBV10-3 and TRBJ1-2, with D possibly being TRBD1 (6 bases). This CDR3 contains 14 residues. Germline values: CDR1 ENHRY, CDR2 SYGVKD. Trimming pared 0 bases from V and 10 bases from J, leaving 15 bases between.

This clone was observed once. The chain is built from TRBV10-3 and TRBJ2-3, with D uncertain. CDR1 is ENHRY and CDR2 is SYGVKD in the germline V gene. The ends were cut back, 8 bases at V and 6 bases at J, with 9 bases in the middle. The CDR3 consists of 11 residues. The CDR3 loop reads CAISTWDTQYF. The CDR3 nucleotides are TGTGCCATCTCCACGTGGGATACGCAGTATTTT.

This chain's CDR3 is CASSVGTSGGEDTQYF. As DNA, the CDR3 is TGTGCCAGCAGCGTAGGGACTAGCGGGGGGGAGGATACGCAGTATTTT. J is TRBJ2-3 and V is TRBV9; 15 positions match TRBD2. In germline, CDR1 is SGDLS, CDR2 YYNGEE. The CDR3 spans 16 residues. Unmatched junction bases numbered 2, after V lost 0 bases and J lost 6 bases. The whole variable domain, filled in from reference TRBV9 and TRBJ2-3, reads DSGVTQTPKHLITATGQRVTLRCSPRSGDLSVYWYQQSLDQGLQFLIQYYNGEERAKGNILERFSAQQFPDLHSELNLSSLELGDSALYFCASSVGTSGGEDTQYFGPGTRLTVL.

The chain recombines TRBV7-2 with TRBJ1-2, with 10 bases matching TRBD1. The CDR3 is 15 amino acids. Germline V gene data show CDR1 as SGHTA and CDR2 as FQGNSA. J gave up 1 base and V 5 bases, and 4 bases lay outside the gene matches. The CDR3 loop reads CASSHGQGGNYGYTF. CDR3 coding DNA: TGTGCCAGCAGCCACGGACAGGGGGGTAACTATGGCTACACCTTC.